This TCR beta chain originates from a study of tumor T cells in aggressive B-cell lymphoma. After removal of 6 bases from V and 6 bases from J, the junction contained 8 bases not matched to a gene. The germline gives CDR1 MDHEN, CDR2 SYDVKM. This CDR3 contains 16 residues. This clone is a singleton in its sample. Some clones are missing from TCRdb's copy, which holds only in-frame ones; the method was immunoSEQ multiplex PCR. The table lists under 1,000 clones, around 90% of them singletons. The sample was tumor tissue. This chain connects TRBV28 to TRBJ2-2; TRBD2 matches 12 bases. The clonotype originates from an adult with diffuse large B cell lymphoma. CDR3 sequence (DNA): TGTGCCAGCAGGACAACATCTAGCGGGGGGGCCGGGGAGCTGTTTTTT. This codes for CASRTTSSGGAGELFF.